A selection of T cell receptor beta chains follows, all from one sample in a study of blood T cell repertoires in COVID-19. The table came from immunoSEQ multiplex PCR; TCRdb's copy has only in-frame clones and leaves some out. Of 540,000 or so clones listed, about 89% were seen once; the top ten hold around 7.8%. Material for sequencing was peripheral blood. All receptors come from a woman aged 50 to 60 with COVID-19, enrolled during active disease. Both conserved end residues are part of each CDR3. Each record gives: D gene, clone size, V gene, J gene, CDR3 length, CDR3 DNA, CDR3 protein. The D gene is left open where the match is weak. Clone size is not always given. Where it is, it says once, few, many or a class for expanded clones.

>TRBD1|NA|TRBV5-4|TRBJ1-2|14
TGTGCCAGCAGCTTGAGGGCCCGACAGGGTGGCTACACCTTC
CASSLRARQGGYTF
>TRBD1|once|TRBV5-1|TRBJ1-4|16
TGCGCCAGCAGCCCAGAACCGGGACAGAATAATGAAAAACTGTTTTTT
CASSPEPGQNNEKLFF
>TRBD1|NA|TRBV5-8|TRBJ1-2|13
TGTGCCAACAGACCGGGACAGGGTTATGGCTACACCTTC
CANRPGQGYGYTF
>TRBD2|NA|TRBV29-1|TRBJ2-1|14
TGCAGCGTTGCCTCTAGCGGACCGTACAATGAGCAGTTCTTC
CSVASSGPYNEQFF
>NA|once|TRBV6-5|TRBJ2-3|14
TGTGCCAGCAAGGAAGGGTCAGGGCCAGATACGCAGTATTTT
CASKEGSGPDTQYF
>TRBD1|NA|TRBV5-6|TRBJ1-1|18
TGTGCCAGCAGCTCCCAGGGGACAGTTTTATTCATGAACACTGAAGCTTTCTTT
CASSSQGTVLFMNTEAFF
>NA|NA|TRBV20-1|TRBJ1-2|15
TGCAGTGCTAGTCAACCGGGGGTCCTGTCGGGTGGCTACACCTTC
CSASQPGVLSGGYTF
>NA|NA|TRBV30|TRBJ1-4|14
TGTGCCTGGAGTTACCCAGGGCGTAATGAAAAACTGTTTTTT
CAWSYPGRNEKLFF
>TRBD1|NA|TRBV5-6|TRBJ2-7|15
TGTGCCAGCAGCCACCCCGGGACAGGGAGGGACGAGCAGTACTTC
CASSHPGTGRDEQYF
>NA|NA|TRBV27|TRBJ1-2|16
TGTGCCAGCAGTGCCGGGACTGGTCGGGGGAAAGGAGGCTACACCTTC
CASSAGTGRGKGGYTF
>TRBD1|NA|TRBV6-5|TRBJ1-3|11
TGTGCCAGCAGCCTCAACAGGGGGACCACTTTT
CASSLNRGTTF
>NA|few|TRBV6-1|TRBJ2-7|12
TGTGCCAGCAGTGACCAGATCCACGAGCAGTACTTC
CASSDQIHEQYF
>NA|NA|TRBV5-1|TRBJ2-7|13
TGCGCCAGCAGCCCGGACAGTTCCTACGAGCAGTACTTC
CASSPDSSYEQYF
>NA|NA|TRBV3-1/TRBV3-2|TRBJ2-1|15
TGTGCCAGCAGCCAAGATCGCAGGGTGAACAATGAGCAGTTCTTC
CASSQDRRVNNEQFF
>NA|once|TRBV9|TRBJ1-1|15
TGTGCCAGCAGCGTAGTGGGACATCAGAACACTGAAGCTTTCTTT
CASSVVGHQNTEAFF
>NA|NA|TRBV5-4|TRBJ1-1|15
TGTGCCAGCAGCTTAGGTTTTGGGGAGAGGGCTGAAGCTTTCTTT
CASSLGFGERAEAFF
>TRBD2|NA|TRBV10-3|TRBJ2-1|16
TGTGCCATCAGTGAGGGGACTAGCGGGGGGTCTAATGAGCAGTTCTTC
CAISEGTSGGSNEQFF
>NA|NA|TRBV11-2|TRBJ1-1|13
TGTGCCAGCAGCTTAGCCTTAAACACTGAAGCTTTCTTT
CASSLALNTEAFF
>NA|once|TRBV30|TRBJ1-5|15
TGTGCCTGGAGTACTCTCGGGAGAGACAATCAGCCCCAGCATTTT
CAWSTLGRDNQPQHF
>TRBD1|NA|TRBV12-3/TRBV12-4|TRBJ1-1|13
TGTGCCAGCACGAGACAGGGGTGGACTGAAGCTTTCTTT
CASTRQGWTEAFF
>NA|NA|TRBV30|TRBJ2-3|14
TGTGCCTGGAGTGTAAGAAGACACACAGATACGCAGTATTTT
CAWSVRRHTDTQYF
>TRBD2|NA|TRBV9|TRBJ2-3|18
TGTGCCAGCAGCGCGGGACTAGCGGGGGGATCTAGCACAGATACGCAGTATTTT
CASSAGLAGGSSTDTQYF
>TRBD2|NA|TRBV10-1|TRBJ2-1|15
TGCGCCAGCAGATCGGGACTAGCGGAGCCCAATGAGCAGTTCTTC
CASRSGLAEPNEQFF
>TRBD2|once|TRBV5-1|TRBJ2-1|13
TGCGCCAGCAGCTTAGCGGGGAGGAATGAGCAGTTCTTC
CASSLAGRNEQFF
>NA|NA|TRBV20-1|TRBJ2-3|11
TGCAGTGGGGCAGGGACAGATACGCAGTATTTT
CSGAGTDTQYF
>NA|NA|TRBV27|TRBJ1-2|14
TGTGCCAGCAGCAGAACAGGGATAGACAGTGGCTACACCTTC
CASSRTGIDSGYTF
>TRBD1|NA|TRBV19|TRBJ1-4|14
TGTGCCAGTAGGCAACAGGGGCTTAATGAAAAACTGTTTTTT
CASRQQGLNEKLFF
>NA|NA|TRBV3-1/TRBV3-2|TRBJ2-5|13
TGTGCCAGCAGCCTTGAACAGTTAGAGACCCAGTACTTC
CASSLEQLETQYF
>TRBD1|NA|TRBV28|TRBJ2-3|14
TGTGCCAGCAGCCCCTGGGACAGGCCAGATACGCAGTATTTT
CASSPWDRPDTQYF
>NA|NA|TRBV7-8|TRBJ2-2|15
TGTGCCAGCAGCAGAAACAGGGTATTCACCGGGGAGCTGTTTTTT
CASSRNRVFTGELFF
>NA|NA|TRBV11-3|TRBJ2-1|12
TGTGCCAGCAGCTTAGCGGGCAATGAGCAGTTCTTC
CASSLAGNEQFF
>NA|NA|TRBV14|TRBJ1-1|13
TGTGCCAGCAGCTCTCAGGGATACACTGAAGCTTTCTTT
CASSSQGYTEAFF
>NA|NA|TRBV4-1|TRBJ2-7|13
TGCGCCAGCAGCCTGACAGTTTCCTACGAGCAGTACTTC
CASSLTVSYEQYF
>NA|NA|TRBV20-1|TRBJ2-1|11
TGCAGTGCTAGTATCCCAAATGAGCAGTTCTTC
CSASIPNEQFF
>NA|few|TRBV11-1|TRBJ2-7|13
TGTGCCAGCAGCTTATTTCGCTCCTACGAGCAGTACTTC
CASSLFRSYEQYF
>NA|NA|TRBV2|TRBJ2-3|14
TGTGCCAGCGGGGCGCAGCCAAGCACAGATACGCAGTATTTT
CASGAQPSTDTQYF
>NA|NA|TRBV12-3/TRBV12-4|TRBJ1-1|13
TGTGCCAGCAGTTTCGGGGGGTCGACTGAAGCTTTCTTT
CASSFGGSTEAFF
>TRBD2|NA|TRBV28|TRBJ2-3|17
TGTGCCAGCAGTTCCTCGGTGGGGCGGGGGAGCACAGATACGCAGTATTTT
CASSSSVGRGSTDTQYF
>TRBD2|once|TRBV30|TRBJ2-5|13
TGTGCCTGGAGTCCTGGCGGGGGGTCTAACCAGTACTTC
CAWSPGGGSNQYF
>TRBD1|NA|TRBV12-3/TRBV12-4|TRBJ1-1|13
TGTGCCAGCAGCCGAACAGGGGTACCTGAAGCTTTCTTT
CASSRTGVPEAFF
>NA|NA|TRBV11-2|TRBJ1-3|14
TGTGCCAGCAGCTTGGGGGCGACTGGAAACACCATATATTTT
CASSLGATGNTIYF
>NA|NA|TRBV14|TRBJ2-7|14
TGTGCCAGCAGCCCCAGACAGCACTCCTACGAGCAGTACTTC
CASSPRQHSYEQYF
>NA|NA|TRBV6-5|TRBJ2-7|13
TGTGCCAGCAGACAGCTCCTAAACTACGAGCAGTACTTC
CASRQLLNYEQYF